One and the same sample provided the 12 T cell receptor beta chains below, sequenced in a study of OX40 agonist ivuxolimab in advanced cancers. Profiled with immunoSEQ multiplex PCR; TCRdb holds only in-frame clones, not every one. The top ten hold about 11% of the sample, which has 65,000 to 70,000 clones, around 90% seen once. The sequenced sample was CD4+ or CD8+ T cells sorted from blood, obtained in a trial of the OX40 agonist ivuxolimab. The receptors come from an adult with an advanced solid tumor such as melanoma, head and neck, liver or kidney cancer.

The J gene is TRBJ1-5, the V gene TRBV28; no clear D gene. Germline CDR1 is MDHEN and CDR2 is SYDVKM. The germline V and J ends were trimmed by 6 bases and 9 bases, with 21 bases remaining between them. The CDR3 has 15 amino acids. The CDR3 reads CASSSTTSLKRPQHF. CDR3 coding DNA: TGTGCCAGCAGCTCTACAACATCGTTAAAAAGGCCCCAGCATTTT.

The V and J genes are TRBV9 and TRBJ2-5; 10 bases map to TRBD2. The CDR3 spans 14 residues. The trim removed 4 bases at V and 3 bases at J, leaving 3 bases unmatched. Germline CDR1 is SGDLS and CDR2 is YYNGEE. CDR3 in amino acids: CASSLGLAEETQYF. CDR3 DNA: TGTGCCAGCAGCCTCGGACTAGCGGAAGAGACCCAGTACTTC.

The chain recombines TRBV11-2 with TRBJ1-1; D call uncertain. V was shortened by 1 base and J by 1 base, with 7 bases between the two germline ends. The CDR3 contains 14 residues. Germline V gives CDR1 SGHAT, CDR2 FQNNGV. The CDR3 coding sequence is TGTGCCAGCAGCTTAGTATCGGGGAACACTGAAGCTTTCTTT. It specifies CASSLVSGNTEAFF.

The chain has TRBV7-9 and TRBJ2-1, with 9 bases that match TRBD2. The CDR3 consists of 18 residues. The germline V gene has CDR1 SEHNR and CDR2 FQNEAQ (reference sequence). The J segment lost 2 bases and the V segment lost 4 bases, leaving 12 bases of the junction unmatched. This CDR3 reads CASSSRGGLAGAYNEQFF. The CDR3, as DNA: TGTGCCAGCAGCTCAAGGGGCGGTTTAGCGGGGGCCTACAATGAGCAGTTCTTC.

The chain employs TRBV2 and TRBJ1-5, with D possibly matching TRBD1 (5 bases). V lost 1 base, J lost 4 bases, and 8 bases lay in between. Germline V gene lookup returns CDR1 SNHLY and CDR2 FYNNEI. CDR3 length: 14 residues. CDR3 in DNA: TGTGCCAGCAGTGAAGAGAGGGGTAATCAGCCCCAGCATTTT. Encoded protein: CASSEERGNQPQHF. Full variable domain (outside the CDR3, taken from reference TRBV2 and TRBJ1-5): EPEVTQTPSHQVTQMGQEVILRCVPISNHLYFYWYRQILGQKVEFLVSFYNNEISEKSEIFDDQFSVERPDGSNFTLKIRSTKLEDSAMYFCASSEERGNQPQHFGDGTRLSIL.

The chain recombines TRBV29-1 with TRBJ2-1; TRBD1 matches at 9 bases. CDR1 and CDR2 (germline): SQVTM, ANQGSEA. The CDR3 totals 13 residues. V gave up 6 bases and J gave up 8 bases; unmatched junction bases: 8. CDR3 region: CSVPGQGGDEQFF. CDR3 nucleotide sequence: TGCAGCGTACCGGGACAGGGAGGAGATGAGCAGTTCTTC.

This clone showed up just once. The chain recombines TRBV11-3 with TRBJ2-3; D not certain. The CDR3 sequence is 15 residues long. From germline, CDR1 is SGHNT and CDR2 YENEEA. V lost 4 bases to trimming and J lost 0 bases, with 11 bases between them. DNA for the CDR3: TGTGCCAGCAGCTCACGGACGGACAGCACAGATACGCAGTATTTT. Residues: CASSSRTDSTDTQYF.

Here the CDR3 reads CASSIAGEGDTQYF. The CDR3 bases are TGTGCCAGTAGTATTGCGGGAGAAGGAGATACGCAGTATTTT. The rearrangement uses TRBV19 and TRBJ2-3; 7 bases map to TRBD2. V dropped 3 bases and J dropped 5; count of bases not matched to a gene: 5. This CDR3 comprises 14 residues. Germline assignment: CDR1 LNHDA and CDR2 SQIVND (reference sequence).

V and J are TRBV21-1 and TRBJ2-3; whether TRBD2, the table's D call, matches the DNA was not checked. TRBV21-1 is a pseudogene segment. The CDR3 is 14 residues long. In DNA form, the CDR3 reads TGTGCCAGCCCCTCCGGGGGAGGGGCAGATACGCAGTATTTT. As protein: CASPSGGGADTQYF.

The CDR3: CASSSGTPGYTIYF. The CDR3 DNA reads TGTGCCAGCAGCTCGGGGACACCAGGCTACACCATATATTTT. This chain links TRBV7-2 with TRBJ1-3, with D possibly TRBD1 on 6 matching bases. Germline V lookup: CDR1 SGHTA, CDR2 FQGNSA. V dropped 4 bases and J dropped 8 bases, with 15 bases sitting between them. The CDR3 contains 14 residues.

This sequence joins TRBV18 and TRBJ1-3, with TRBD1 identical over 8 bases. The CDR3 runs to 15 residues. Germline V gene data show CDR1 as KGHSH and CDR2 as LQKENI. The V and J ends lost 6 bases and 2 bases, in that order; junction bases with no gene match: 6. In DNA, the CDR3 is TGTGCCAGCTCGCAGGGGGCCATCACTGGAAACACCATATATTTT. This translates into CASSQGAITGNTIYF.

The V and J genes are TRBV28 and TRBJ2-1; D unclear. This CDR3 region has 16 residues. Germline V lookup: CDR1 MDHEN, CDR2 SYDVKM. Trimming cost V 6 bases and J 5 bases, with 20 bases left between them. CDR3: CASSQPGQSPHNEQFF. The CDR3 nucleotides are TGTGCCAGCAGCCAACCGGGTCAGTCCCCCCACAATGAGCAGTTCTTC.